The present TCR beta chain was sequenced within a study of CD8+ T cells in alopecia areata. RNA extraction was followed by reverse transcription into cDNA, which acted as the sequencing template. The table came from immunoSEQ multiplex PCR; TCRdb's copy has only in-frame clones and leaves some out. The sample records fewer than 200,000 clones, less than 70% being singletons. Per the germline V gene, CDR1 is GTSNPN and CDR2 is SVGIG (reference sequence). The trim removed 0 bases at V and 4 bases at J, leaving 8 bases unmatched. The CDR3 is 15 amino acids. This sample's treatment: oral pan-JAK inhibitor, 5-10 mg twice daily. The authors sorted CD4+ and CD8+ T cells from PBMCs.

The V call is TRBV30, the J call TRBJ1-2; TRBD1 matches 7 bases. The origin of this receptor is a human donor with alopecia areata. The sequencing here drew on CD4+ T cells sorted from blood, taken at week 24, from a patient treated with tofacitinib. CDR3 sequence: CAWSVKGARIYGYTF. The DNA of the CDR3 is TGTGCCTGGAGTGTAAAGGGGGCGCGGATCTATGGCTACACCTTC.